This TCR beta chain stems from a study of blood T cell repertoires in COVID-19. Study-level background: Researchers got acute and convalescent COVID-19 samples from the United States, Italy and Spain. PBMCs, B-cell-depleted T cells, or T cells were the source of the cDNA or gDNA that made up the material.

Clones were sequenced by immunoSEQ multiplex PCR, and TCRdb holds only the in-frame ones, with some missing. Of under 200,000 clones listed, 70% to 90% are singletons. There are 15 residues in the CDR3. CDR1 is LGHNA and CDR2 is YNFKEQ in the germline V gene. V was shortened by 1 base and J by 0 bases, with 8 bases between the two germline ends. The sequence was obtained from a middle-aged man with acute or convalescent COVID-19. Sequenced sample: peripheral blood. The chain is built from TRBV4-2 and TRBJ2-3; no firm D call. The CDR3 here is CASSQAGESTDTQYF. The CDR3 DNA reads TGTGCCAGCAGCCAAGCAGGCGAGAGCACAGATACGCAGTATTTT.